The 21 T cell receptor beta chains below come from one sample, sequenced in a study of CD8+CD57+ T cells in acquired aplastic anemia listed by TCRdb under 2018. Flow cytometry had shown CD8+CD57+ cell expansion in the patients selected for sequencing. Sequencing used an Illumina HiSeq 2000. TCR beta VDJ combination and CDR3 sequence profiling used genomic DNA as the template. TCRdb handled the public reads itself, with Q25 trimming in fastp and clone calling in MiXCR, and kept productive beta chains. When rows share a CDR3 protein, they turn into one entry using the most common DNA and genes. Recorded for this sample are a few hundred thousand distinct CDR3 sequences; about half of them occurred a single time. 15% to 20% of the sample lies in the top ten. Sequenced material: sorted CD4+, CD8+, or CD8+CD57+ T cells (not recorded which) from PBMCs. The receptors were gathered from a human donor with aplastic anemia.

This clonotype has ten or more counts. This chain joins TRBV5-6 and TRBJ1-1, with D perhaps TRBD1 (6 bases). V was clipped by 2 bases and J by 3 bases, with 17 bases between them. The CDR3 loop spans 16 amino acids. Germline V lookup: CDR1 SGHDT, CDR2 YYEEEE. CDR3 bases: TGTGCCAGCAGCTTTAATTACAGGGCCGGGGACACTGAAGCTTTCTTT. It is translated as CASSFNYRAGDTEAFF.

This clonotype was recorded many times. The chain has TRBV9 and TRBJ2-3; D is unclear. V lost 1 base, J lost 2 bases, and 11 bases lay in between. CDR1 is SGDLS and CDR2 is YYNGEE in the germline V gene. This CDR3 contains 15 residues. As DNA, the CDR3 is TGTGCCAGCAGCGTAAGACCTACCAACACAGATACGCAGTATTTT. It translates to CASSVRPTNTDTQYF.

In its sample, this clonotype was seen many times. The rearrangement links TRBV5-1 to TRBJ2-2; the D gene could be TRBD1 or TRBD2 (5 bases each). Germline V gene sequence: CDR1 SGHRS, CDR2 YFSETQ. The CDR3 totals 13 residues. With 7 bases removed from V and 1 base from J, the gap between germline ends came to 8 bases. The CDR3 loop reads CASRDGNTGELFF. The CDR3 coding sequence is TGCGCCAGCCGGGACGGGAACACCGGGGAGCTGTTTTTT.

This clonotype was recorded at least ten times. The chain carries TRBV15 and TRBJ1-2; possibly TRBD1 for D (6 bases). The germline gives CDR1 LNHNV, CDR2 YYDKDF (reference sequence). This CDR3 is built from 14 residues. The V gene lost 5 bases and the J gene lost 3 bases, with 13 bases spanning the gap. In DNA form, the CDR3 reads TGTGCCACCAGCCCCCGAGACAGGTACTATGGCTACACCTTC. The encoded protein is CATSPRDRYYGYTF.

V is TRBV20-1 and J is TRBJ2-7; the match to TRBD1 covers 7 bases. Germline CDR1 DFQATT, CDR2 SNEGSKA (reference sequence). The V segment lost 1 base and the J segment 2 bases; nucleotides outside the gene matches: 8. The CDR3 contains 15 residues. The CDR3 spells CSARAGTANTYEQYF. The CDR3 bases are TGCAGTGCTAGAGCGGGGACAGCAAATACCTACGAGCAGTACTTC.

J is TRBJ2-7 and V is TRBV7-9, with TRBD2 identical over 7 bases. Germline V gene data show CDR1 as SEHNR and CDR2 as FQNEAQ (reference sequence). Trimming cost V 5 bases and J 5 bases; bases outside gene matches: 15. This CDR3 has 16 amino acids. The CDR3 DNA sequence: TGTGCCAGCAGCCCTGTGCGGGGGACTCAAAGGAACGAGCAGTACTTC. Encoded protein: CASSPVRGTQRNEQYF.

This clonotype has a count of ten or more. V gene TRBV5-5 combines with J gene TRBJ2-7, with D possibly being TRBD1 (6 bases). Trimming removed 5 bases at V and 6 bases at J, with 18 bases between. This CDR3 spans 14 amino acids. Germline-derived CDR1 and CDR2 are SGHKS and YYEKEE (reference sequence). The CDR3 is CASRTHRELGEQYF. The CDR3 bases are TGTGCCAGCAGAACCCACAGGGAATTGGGCGAGCAGTACTTC.

The rearrangement links TRBV15 to TRBJ2-3; 9 bases align to TRBD2. CDR3 length: 16 residues. CDR1 is LNHNV and CDR2 is YYDKDF in the germline V gene (reference sequence). Trimming took 3 bases from V and 6 from J; bases not matched to a gene: 10. DNA for the CDR3: TGTGCCACCAGCAGTACCCCCGGACTAGCGTCCGATACGCAGTATTTT. Translating gives CATSSTPGLASDTQYF.

This clonotype occurred many times. The J gene is TRBJ1-2, the V gene TRBV6-5; possibly TRBD1 for D (5 bases). From germline, CDR1 is MNHEY and CDR2 SVGAGI. There are 11 residues in the CDR3. V was cut by 6 bases and J by 8 bases, with 10 bases left in between. CDR3 nucleotides: TGTGCCAGCAGGGGGGGTCGCGGCTACACCTTC. Protein product: CASRGGRGYTF.

This chain joins TRBV19 and TRBJ2-2; 8 bases fit TRBD1. V trimming: 3 bases; J trimming: 4 bases; junction bases outside the gene matches: 7. The CDR3 contains 16 residues. Germline V gene data show CDR1 as LNHDA and CDR2 as SQIVND (reference sequence). The CDR3 region has the DNA TGTGCCAGTAGTATTGCCAGGGGGCGGCTCACCGGGGAGCTGTTTTTT. This translates into CASSIARGRLTGELFF. The full variable domain, with the rest looked up from reference TRBV19 and TRBJ2-2, is DGGITQSPKYLFRKEGQNVTLSCEQNLNHDAMYWYRQDPGQGLRLIYYSQIVNDFQKGDIAEGYSVSREKKESFPLTVTSAQKNPTAFYLCASSIARGRLTGELFFGEGSRLTVL.

The rearrangement joins TRBV10-3 to TRBJ1-1, with TRBD1 matching 9 bases. Germline CDR1 and CDR2: ENHRY and SYGVKD. With V trimmed by 10 bases and J by 5 bases, 11 bases remained unmatched. CDR3 length: 14 residues. The CDR3 DNA follows: TGTGCCACAACAGGGGGCTTGGAGGGTACTGAAGCTTTCTTT. Protein: CATTGGLEGTEAFF.

This clonotype was recorded many times. This chain connects TRBV9 to TRBJ2-7; possible D gene TRBD2, 5 bases. Trimming shortened V by 1 base and J by 3 bases, and 11 bases separated the two germline ends. Germline V gene data show CDR1 as SGDLS and CDR2 as YYNGEE. CDR3 length: 14 residues. The CDR3 is CASSVRPDYYEQYF. As DNA, the CDR3 is TGTGCCAGCAGCGTAAGACCTGACTACTACGAGCAGTACTTC. Full variable domain (rest looked up from reference TRBV9 and TRBJ2-7): DSGVTQTPKHLITATGQRVTLRCSPRSGDLSVYWYQQSLDQGLQFLIQYYNGEERAKGNILERFSAQQFPDLHSELNLSSLELGDSALYFCASSVRPDYYEQYFGPGTRLTVT.

Ten or more counts support this clonotype. The chain carries TRBV2 and TRBJ2-2; D gene unclear. This CDR3 is built from 15 residues. The V end lost 5 bases, the J end lost 0 bases, and 10 bases lay between the germline ends. CDR1 SNHLY and CDR2 FYNNEI come from the germline V gene. The CDR3 DNA is TGTGCCAGCAGTTCTACAGAGTCGAACACCGGGGAGCTGTTTTTT. This codes for CASSSTESNTGELFF.

This sequence joins TRBV7-2 and TRBJ2-7; no clear D gene. This CDR3 has 13 amino acids. Trimming cost V 0 bases and J 4 bases, with 7 bases left between them. Germline V gene lookup returns CDR1 SGHTA and CDR2 FQGNSA. This chain's CDR3 is CASSLAIGYEQYF. The CDR3, as DNA: TGTGCCAGCAGCTTAGCGATAGGATACGAGCAGTACTTC.

This clonotype was observed at least ten times. The gene calls are TRBV5-4 and TRBJ2-5, with TRBD2 identical over 7 bases. V lost 4 bases to trimming and J lost 7 bases; unmatched junction nucleotides: 19. Germline CDR1 and CDR2: SGHNT and YYREEE (reference sequence). The CDR3 contains 17 residues. CDR3 amino acids: CASSPDRASGRSGTQYF. The CDR3 DNA reads as TGTGCCAGCAGCCCCGACCGAGCTAGCGGTCGTAGTGGGACCCAGTACTTC. The variable domain in full, completed from reference TRBV5-4 and TRBJ2-5, reads ETGVTQSPTHLIKTRGQQVTLRCSSQSGHNTVSWYQQALGQGPQFIFQYYREEENGRGNFPPRFSGLQFPNYSSELNVNALELDDSALYLCASSPDRASGRSGTQYFGPGTRLLVL.

This clonotype occurred many times. The chain employs TRBV6-6 and TRBJ1-2, with TRBD1 matching over 11 bases. Germline lookup yields CDR1 MNHNY and CDR2 SVGAGI (reference sequence). V lost 6 bases, J lost 8 bases, and 5 bases stayed unmatched. This CDR3 contains 13 residues. The CDR3 bases are TGTGCCAGCAGGGGGACAGGGGGGAAAGGCTACACCTTC. Protein: CASRGTGGKGYTF.

DNA of the CDR3: TGCAGCGTTGTTGCAGCCACCTACGAGCAGTACTTC. Translated: CSVVAATYEQYF. J is TRBJ2-7 and V is TRBV29-1; D gene ambiguous. From germline, CDR1 is SQVTM and CDR2 ANQGSEA. V shed 4 bases and J shed 2 bases, with 9 bases lying between them. The CDR3 loop spans 12 amino acids.

This chain connects TRBV5-6 to TRBJ1-5; D is undetermined. The length of the CDR3 is 13 residues. Germline-derived CDR1 and CDR2 are SGHDT and YYEEEE. The V gene lost 2 bases and the J gene lost 5 bases, with 8 bases spanning the gap. This CDR3 is CASSFSHDQPQHF. Written as DNA, the CDR3 is TGTGCCAGCAGCTTTTCTCACGATCAGCCCCAGCATTTT. The full variable domain, completed using reference TRBV5-6 and TRBJ1-5, is DAGVTQSPTHLIKTRGQQVTLRCSPKSGHDTVSWYQQALGQGPQFIFQYYEEEERQRGNFPDRFSGHQFPNYSSELNVNALLLGDSALYLCASSFSHDQPQHFGDGTRLSIL.

There are many counts of this clonotype. The chain uses TRBV5-4 and TRBJ2-3; D is possibly TRBD2 (5 bases). CDR1 is SGHNT and CDR2 is YYREEE in the germline V gene (reference sequence). CDR3 size: 18 residues. Trimming took off 0 bases at V and 0 bases at J, with 17 bases between the two ends. Here the CDR3 reads CASSLEGAGRTSTDTQYF. The CDR3 coding sequence is TGTGCCAGCAGCTTGGAAGGAGCCGGGCGGACTAGCACAGATACGCAGTATTTT.

This clonotype was seen many times. V gene TRBV7-2 combines with J gene TRBJ2-7, with D possibly TRBD1 on 6 matching bases. This CDR3 has 15 residues. V lost 1 base and J 1 base, leaving 11 bases between the germline ends. The germline gives CDR1 SGHTA, CDR2 FQGNSA. CDR3 sequence reads: CASSLERGGSYEQYF. The CDR3 DNA follows: TGTGCCAGCAGCTTAGAGCGAGGGGGATCCTACGAGCAGTACTTC.

Comments on this clonotype: This CDR3 is missing its conserved last phenylalanine or tryptophan, likely due to a read error. The chain carries TRBV19 and TRBJ2-3; D is unresolved. In germline, CDR1 is LNHDA, CDR2 SQIVND (reference sequence). The ends were cut back, 6 bases at V and 6 bases at J, with 22 bases in the middle. The CDR3 has 16 amino acids. The CDR3 bases are TGTGCCAGTAGCCCGCTCGGCGCCGGGCATGTTGATACGCAGTATCTT. Translated, it gives CASSPLGAGHVDTQYL.